Listed here is a single T cell receptor beta chain. Trimming took 3 bases from V and 1 from J, leaving 9 bases between them. The V gene's germline CDR1 is MNHEY and CDR2 SMNVEV (reference sequence). The CDR3 is 14 residues long. This sample is part of a study of radiation and T cells in renal cell carcinoma. Sequencing used immunoSEQ multiplex PCR; TCRdb keeps in-frame clones, though not all of them. The data hold about 150,000 clones, with 65% to 90% observed a single time. Time point given: blood 4 weeks post-SBRT, at nephrectomy. The treatment here: 15 Gy SBRT to primary tumor, nephrectomy 4 weeks later. Radiation-treated patients gave blood at baseline, week 2 and week 4.

This clonotype was sampled from a woman between 45 and 60 years old with renal cell carcinoma. Sequencing used blood, obtained from a patient whose treatment included radiotherapy and nephrectomy. V and J are TRBV27 and TRBJ2-5, with no clear D. The CDR3 spells CASSLSWIQETQYF. The CDR3 DNA is TGTGCCAGCAGTTTGTCCTGGATCCAAGAGACCCAGTACTTC.